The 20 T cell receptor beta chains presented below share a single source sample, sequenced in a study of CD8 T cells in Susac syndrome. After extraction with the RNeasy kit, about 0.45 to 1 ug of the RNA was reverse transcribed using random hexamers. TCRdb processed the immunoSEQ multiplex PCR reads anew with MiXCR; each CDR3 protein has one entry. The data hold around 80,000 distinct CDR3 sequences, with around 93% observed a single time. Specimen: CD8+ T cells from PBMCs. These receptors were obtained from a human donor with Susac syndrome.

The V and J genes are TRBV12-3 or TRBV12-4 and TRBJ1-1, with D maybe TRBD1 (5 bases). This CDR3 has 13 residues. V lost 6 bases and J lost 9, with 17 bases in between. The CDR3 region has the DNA TGTGCCAGCAGCCTTTACGGGGGATGGAAAGCTTTCTTT. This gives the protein CASSLYGGWKAFF.

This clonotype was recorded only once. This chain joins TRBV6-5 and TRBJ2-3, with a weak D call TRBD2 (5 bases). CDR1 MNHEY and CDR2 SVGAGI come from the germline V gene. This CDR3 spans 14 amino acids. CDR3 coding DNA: TGTGCAGCAGCTGTGAGGGCCATCACAGATACGCAGTATTTT. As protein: CAAAVRAITDTQYF.

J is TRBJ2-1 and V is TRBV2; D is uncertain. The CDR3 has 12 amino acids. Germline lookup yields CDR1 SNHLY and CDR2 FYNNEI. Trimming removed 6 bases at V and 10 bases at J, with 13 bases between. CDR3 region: CASRRWGVEQFF. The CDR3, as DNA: TGTGCCAGCAGGCGGTGGGGTGTGGAGCAGTTCTTC.

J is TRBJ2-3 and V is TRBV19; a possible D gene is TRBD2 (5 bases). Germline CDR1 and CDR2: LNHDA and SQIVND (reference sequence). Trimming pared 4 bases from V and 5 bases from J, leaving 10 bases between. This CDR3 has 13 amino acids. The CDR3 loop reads CASSTYREDTQYF. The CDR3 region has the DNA TGTGCCAGTAGTACGTACCGGGAAGATACGCAGTATTTT.

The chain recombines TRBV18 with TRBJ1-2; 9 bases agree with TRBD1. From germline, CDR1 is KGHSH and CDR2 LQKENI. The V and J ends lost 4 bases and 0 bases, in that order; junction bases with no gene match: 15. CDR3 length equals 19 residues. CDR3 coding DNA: TGTGCCAGCTCACTGCGGACAGGGGATCCGACCCACTCTAACTATGGCTACACCTTC. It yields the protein CASSLRTGDPTHSNYGYTF.

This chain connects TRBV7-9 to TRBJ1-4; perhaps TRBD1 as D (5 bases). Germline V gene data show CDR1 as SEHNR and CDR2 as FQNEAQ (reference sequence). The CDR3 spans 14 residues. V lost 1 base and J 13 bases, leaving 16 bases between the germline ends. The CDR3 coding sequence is TGTGCCAGCAGCTTAGTTGGCCCGGGGGTTCTACTGTTTTTT. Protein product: CASSLVGPGVLLFF.

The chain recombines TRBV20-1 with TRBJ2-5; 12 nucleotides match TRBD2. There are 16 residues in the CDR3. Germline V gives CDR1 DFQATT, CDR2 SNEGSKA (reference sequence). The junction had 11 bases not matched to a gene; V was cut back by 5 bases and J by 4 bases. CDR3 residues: CSASEFGLAGTETQYF. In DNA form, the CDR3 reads TGCAGTGCTTCAGAATTCGGACTAGCGGGAACAGAGACCCAGTACTTC.

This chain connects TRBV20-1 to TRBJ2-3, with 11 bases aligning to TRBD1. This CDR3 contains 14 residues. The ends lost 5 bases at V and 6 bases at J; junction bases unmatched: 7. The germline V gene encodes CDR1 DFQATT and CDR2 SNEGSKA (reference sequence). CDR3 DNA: TGCAGTGCTCCGGGACAGGGGGTTCCCGATACGCAGTATTTT. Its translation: CSAPGQGVPDTQYF.

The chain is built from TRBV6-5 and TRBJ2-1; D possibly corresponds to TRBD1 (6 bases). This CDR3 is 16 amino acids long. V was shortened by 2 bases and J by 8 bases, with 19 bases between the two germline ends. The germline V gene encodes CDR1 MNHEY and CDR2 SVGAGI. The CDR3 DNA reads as TGTGCCAGCAGTTACAGTCTCCGACAGGTTGGGGATGAGCAGTTCTTC. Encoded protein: CASSYSLRQVGDEQFF.

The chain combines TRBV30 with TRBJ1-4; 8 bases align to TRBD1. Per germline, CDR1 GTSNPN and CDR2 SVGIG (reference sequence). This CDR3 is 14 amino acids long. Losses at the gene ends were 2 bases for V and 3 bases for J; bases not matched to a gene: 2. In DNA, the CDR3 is TGTGCCTGGAGTCAGGGGGCTTCTAATGAAAAACTGTTTTTT. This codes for CAWSQGASNEKLFF.

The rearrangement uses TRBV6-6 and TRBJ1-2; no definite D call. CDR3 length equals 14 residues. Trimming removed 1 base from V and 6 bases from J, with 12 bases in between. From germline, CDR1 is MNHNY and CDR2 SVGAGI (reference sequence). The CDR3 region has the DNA TGTGCCAGCAGTTACTTCAAGGGAACGGATGGCTACACCTTC. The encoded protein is CASSYFKGTDGYTF.

Here the CDR3 reads CASSSDTGGSETQYF. CDR3 nucleotides: TGTGCCAGCAGTTCAGACACAGGGGGCAGCGAGACCCAGTACTTC. This chain joins TRBV5-6 and TRBJ2-5, with TRBD1 identical over 9 bases. The CDR3 totals 15 residues. The ends lost 5 bases at V and 5 bases at J; junction bases unmatched: 10. Germline V gene data show CDR1 as SGHDT and CDR2 as YYEEEE.

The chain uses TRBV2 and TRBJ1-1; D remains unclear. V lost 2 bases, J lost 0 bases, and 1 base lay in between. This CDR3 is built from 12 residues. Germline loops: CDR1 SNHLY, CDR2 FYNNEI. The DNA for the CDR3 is TGTGCCAGCAGTGAAATGAACACTGAAGCTTTCTTT. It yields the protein CASSEMNTEAFF.

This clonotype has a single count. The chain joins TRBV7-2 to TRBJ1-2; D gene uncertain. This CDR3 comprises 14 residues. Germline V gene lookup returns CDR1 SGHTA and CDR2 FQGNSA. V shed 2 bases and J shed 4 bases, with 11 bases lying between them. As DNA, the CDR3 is TGTGCCAGCAGCTTATTGGGCGGCCCCTATGGCTACACCTTC. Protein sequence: CASSLLGGPYGYTF.

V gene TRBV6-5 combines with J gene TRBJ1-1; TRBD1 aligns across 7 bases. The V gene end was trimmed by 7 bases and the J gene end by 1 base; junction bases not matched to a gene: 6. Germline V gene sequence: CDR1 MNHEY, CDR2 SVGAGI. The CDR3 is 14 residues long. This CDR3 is CASNPTGPNTEAFF. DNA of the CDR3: TGTGCCAGCAACCCGACAGGGCCGAACACTGAAGCTTTCTTT.

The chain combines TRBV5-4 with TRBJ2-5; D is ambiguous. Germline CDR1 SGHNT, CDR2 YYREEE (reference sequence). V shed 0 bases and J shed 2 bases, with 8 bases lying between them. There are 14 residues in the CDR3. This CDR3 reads CASSLDDGQETQYF. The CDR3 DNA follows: TGTGCCAGCAGCTTGGATGACGGGCAAGAGACCCAGTACTTC.

The CDR3 protein is CASSLPGGPHNEQFF. In DNA, the CDR3 is TGTGCCAGCAGCTTGCCGGGGGGGCCCCACAATGAGCAGTTCTTC. This sequence joins TRBV5-6 and TRBJ2-1; TRBD2 aligns across 8 bases. V dropped 1 base and J dropped 5; count of bases not matched to a gene: 5. The CDR3 is 15 residues long. Germline V gene lookup returns CDR1 SGHDT and CDR2 YYEEEE.

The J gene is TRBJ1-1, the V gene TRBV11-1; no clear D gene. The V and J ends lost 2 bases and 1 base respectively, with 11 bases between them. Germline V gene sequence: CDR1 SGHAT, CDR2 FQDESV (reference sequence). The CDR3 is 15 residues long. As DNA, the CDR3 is TGTGCCAGCAGCTTATTTGAGGTACCGAACACTGAAGCTTTCTTT. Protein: CASSLFEVPNTEAFF.

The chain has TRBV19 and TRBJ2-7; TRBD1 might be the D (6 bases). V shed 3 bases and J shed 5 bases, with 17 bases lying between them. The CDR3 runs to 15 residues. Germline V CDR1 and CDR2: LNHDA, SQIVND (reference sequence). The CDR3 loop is CASSIGQTRKDEQYF. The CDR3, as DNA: TGTGCCAGTAGTATTGGACAGACACGAAAGGACGAGCAGTACTTC.

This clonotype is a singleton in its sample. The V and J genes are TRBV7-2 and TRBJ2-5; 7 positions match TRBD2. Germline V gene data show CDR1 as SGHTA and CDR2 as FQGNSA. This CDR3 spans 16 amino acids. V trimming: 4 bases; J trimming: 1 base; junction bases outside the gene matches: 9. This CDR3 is CASSSLWGGTQETQYF. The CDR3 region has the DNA TGTGCCAGCAGCTCTCTTTGGGGGGGGACCCAAGAGACCCAGTACTTC. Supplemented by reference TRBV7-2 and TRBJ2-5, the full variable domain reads GAGVSQSPSNKVTEKGKDVELRCDPISGHTALYWYRQSLGQGLEFLIYFQGNSAPDKSGLPSDRFSAERTGGSVSTLTIQRTQQEDSAVYLCASSSLWGGTQETQYFGPGTRLLVL.